Presented here are 16 T cell receptor beta chains from one specimen sequenced in a study of long-term antiretroviral therapy in people with HIV. Runs used v3.0 of the immunoSEQ assay and were done at survey level. Repertoires were generated with immunoSEQ multiplex PCR, while TCRdb's copy carries only in-frame clones and drops some. This table has 33,000 or so clones, approximately 85% appearing once. The specimen was unsorted PBMCs, collected 0.3 years after starting antiretroviral therapy. The origin of the receptors is a man between 18 and 35 years old with HIV.

V usage is TRBV2 and J usage is TRBJ2-7; 10 nucleotides line up with TRBD2. From germline, CDR1 is SNHLY and CDR2 FYNNEI. The CDR3 loop spans 16 amino acids. Trimming at V came to 6 bases and at J to 1 base, leaving 9 bases not matched to a gene. CDR3 residues: CASSGPGTSASYEQYF. The CDR3 DNA sequence: TGTGCCAGCAGCGGGCCAGGGACTAGCGCGTCCTACGAGCAGTACTTC.

The rearrangement joins TRBV30 to TRBJ2-5, with D possibly being TRBD1 or TRBD2 (5 bases each). The V gene lost 1 base and the J gene lost 1 base, with 10 bases spanning the gap. The CDR3 runs to 14 residues. Germline CDR1 GTSNPN, CDR2 SVGIG (reference sequence). The CDR3 bases are TGTGCCTGGAGTGGGGACGGATCCCAAGAGACCCAGTACTTC. Its protein product is CAWSGDGSQETQYF.

The gene calls are TRBV27 and TRBJ2-7; weak D call: TRBD1 (6 bases). The CDR3 spans 14 residues. The ends were cut back, 0 bases at V and 3 bases at J, with 9 bases in the middle. Germline assignment: CDR1 MNHEY and CDR2 SMNVEV (reference sequence). The CDR3 DNA sequence: TGTGCCAGCAGTTTATCATTCAGGGGCTACGAGCAGTACTTC. Translation gives CASSLSFRGYEQYF.

The chain joins TRBV4-2 to TRBJ1-5, with D possibly TRBD1 on 6 matching bases. V was pared by 2 bases and J by 6 bases, with 14 bases between. There are 15 residues in the CDR3. Germline V gene data show CDR1 as LGHNA and CDR2 as YNFKEQ. This CDR3 is CASSQNTGYGQPQHF. In nucleotides, the CDR3 is TGTGCCAGCAGCCAAAACACAGGGTACGGTCAGCCCCAGCATTTT.

The genes are TRBV4-1 and TRBJ1-1; the D is unclear. The CDR3 is made up of 16 amino acids. Trimming pared 1 base from V and 4 bases from J, leaving 16 bases between. Germline V lookup: CDR1 MGHRA, CDR2 YSYEKL. In nucleotides, the CDR3 is TGCGCCAGCAGCCAAGGAGTCCCCTGGGGTGGCACTGAAGCTTTCTTT. Translating it yields CASSQGVPWGGTEAFF.

The chain uses TRBV5-4 and TRBJ2-5; the D is unclear. CDR1 is SGHNT, CDR2 YYREEE, per germline (reference sequence). This CDR3 region has 13 residues. The V and J ends lost 7 bases and 5 bases respectively, with 15 bases between them. This CDR3 reads CASGPQGRETQYF. The CDR3 bases are TGTGCCAGCGGGCCTCAAGGGCGGGAGACCCAGTACTTC.

The chain has TRBV28 and TRBJ2-3; D call uncertain. The germline V gene has CDR1 MDHEN and CDR2 SYDVKM. The CDR3 has 12 residues. With 5 bases removed from V and 2 bases from J, the gap between germline ends came to 5 bases. Here the CDR3 reads CASSPYTDTQYF. Here the CDR3 DNA reads TGTGCCAGCAGTCCGTACACAGATACGCAGTATTTT.

This chain uses TRBV16 with TRBJ2-1; 10 nucleotides agree with TRBD1. V shed 0 bases, J shed 3 bases, and the junction held 8 bases outside the gene matches. Germline values: CDR1 KGHSY, CDR2 FQNENV. The CDR3 contains 18 residues. The CDR3: CASSQSSGGQGNYNEQFF. The CDR3 DNA reads as TGTGCCAGCAGCCAATCGTCGGGGGGACAGGGGAACTACAATGAGCAGTTCTTC.

There are a few counts of this clone. J is TRBJ2-3 and V is TRBV10-3; TRBD2 aligns across 11 bases. The trim removed 2 bases at V and 5 bases at J, leaving 0 bases unmatched. The CDR3 is 14 amino acids. Germline CDR1 ENHRY, CDR2 SYGVKD. CDR3 sequence (DNA): TGTGCCATCAGTGAGGGACTAGCGGGAGATACGCAGTATTTT. Amino acids: CAISEGLAGDTQYF.

In this sample, this clone turned up once. This CDR3 reads CAWSEGWYLSYEQYF. The CDR3 DNA follows: TGTGCCTGGAGTGAAGGGTGGTACCTTTCCTACGAGCAGTACTTC. V gene TRBV30 combines with J gene TRBJ2-7; D remains ambiguous. Germline CDR1 and CDR2: GTSNPN and SVGIG (reference sequence). Trimming pared 1 base from V and 1 base from J, leaving 14 bases between. The CDR3 is made up of 15 amino acids.

The chain recombines TRBV2 with TRBJ2-2; possibly TRBD2 for D (5 bases). Trimming pared 7 bases from V and 1 base from J, leaving 13 bases between. CDR3 length: 15 amino acids. Per the germline V gene, CDR1 is SNHLY and CDR2 is FYNNEI. CDR3 protein: CASTGKGGNTGELFF. DNA for the CDR3: TGTGCCAGCACGGGGAAGGGTGGGAACACCGGGGAGCTGTTTTTT.

The chain is built from TRBV4-3 and TRBJ2-7; 10 nucleotides match TRBD1. With V trimmed by 0 bases and J by 5 bases, 13 bases remained unmatched. CDR3 length: 18 amino acids. Germline CDR1 LGHNA, CDR2 YSLEER. The CDR3 spells CASSQEGWGQGNGNEQYF. Written as DNA, the CDR3 is TGCGCCAGCAGCCAAGAGGGGTGGGGACAGGGGAATGGGAACGAGCAGTACTTC.

The chain uses TRBV7-9 and TRBJ2-1; the D is unclear. CDR1 is SEHNR and CDR2 is FQNEAQ in the germline V gene (reference sequence). Trimming removed 5 bases at V and 7 bases at J, with 12 bases between. The CDR3 is 13 residues long. The CDR3: CASSQNQANEQFF. CDR3 DNA sequence: TGTGCCAGCAGCCAAAATCAGGCGAATGAGCAGTTCTTC.

This clone was found once. V gene TRBV9 combines with J gene TRBJ2-3, with D possibly matching TRBD2 (6 bases). This CDR3 contains 16 residues. Germline CDR1 SGDLS, CDR2 YYNGEE. V was pared by 0 bases and J by 0 bases, with 11 bases between. The DNA of the CDR3 is TGTGCCAGCAGCGTAGAGTGGGCGGGAAGCACAGATACGCAGTATTTT. Its translation is CASSVEWAGSTDTQYF.

The J gene is TRBJ1-6, the V gene TRBV10-3; D is ambiguous. V lost 6 bases and J lost 9, with 21 bases in between. CDR1 and CDR2 from the germline V gene are ENHRY and SYGVKD. CDR3 length: 16 residues. The CDR3, as DNA: TGTGCCATCAGCGAAATCGAGACTTCGGGAATTTCACCCCTCCACTTT. It translates to CAISEIETSGISPLHF.

The chain has TRBV7-2 and TRBJ1-2; D perhaps matches TRBD1 (5 bases). CDR1 is SGHTA, CDR2 FQGNSA, per germline. This CDR3 region has 13 residues. The V and J ends lost 1 base and 6 bases respectively, with 9 bases between them. CDR3 sequence reads: CASSLVGEDGYTF. CDR3 DNA sequence: TGTGCCAGCAGCTTAGTGGGGGAGGATGGCTACACCTTC. The whole variable domain, filled in from reference TRBV7-2 and TRBJ1-2, reads GAGVSQSPSNKVTEKGKDVELRCDPISGHTALYWYRQSLGQGLEFLIYFQGNSAPDKSGLPSDRFSAERTGGSVSTLTIQRTQQEDSAVYLCASSLVGEDGYTFGSGTRLTVV.